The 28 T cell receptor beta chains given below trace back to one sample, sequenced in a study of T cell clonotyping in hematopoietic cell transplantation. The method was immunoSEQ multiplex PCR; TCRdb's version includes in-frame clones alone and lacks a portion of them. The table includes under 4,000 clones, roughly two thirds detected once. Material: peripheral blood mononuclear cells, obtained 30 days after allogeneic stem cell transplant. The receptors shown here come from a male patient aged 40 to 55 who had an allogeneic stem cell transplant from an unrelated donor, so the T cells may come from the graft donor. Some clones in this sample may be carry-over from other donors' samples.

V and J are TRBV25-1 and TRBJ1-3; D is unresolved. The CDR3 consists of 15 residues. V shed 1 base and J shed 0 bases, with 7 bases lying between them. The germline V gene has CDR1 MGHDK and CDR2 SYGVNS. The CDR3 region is CASSEWRSSGNTIYF. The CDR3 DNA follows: TGTGCCAGCAGTGAATGGAGGAGCTCTGGAAACACCATATATTTT.

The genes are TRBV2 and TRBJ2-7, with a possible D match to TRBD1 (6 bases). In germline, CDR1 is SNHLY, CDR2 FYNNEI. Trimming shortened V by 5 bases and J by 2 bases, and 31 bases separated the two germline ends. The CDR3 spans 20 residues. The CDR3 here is CASSQVVVGHKNARPYEQYF. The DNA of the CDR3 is TGTGCCAGCAGTCAAGTGGTAGTGGGACACAAAAACGCAAGGCCCTACGAGCAGTACTTC.

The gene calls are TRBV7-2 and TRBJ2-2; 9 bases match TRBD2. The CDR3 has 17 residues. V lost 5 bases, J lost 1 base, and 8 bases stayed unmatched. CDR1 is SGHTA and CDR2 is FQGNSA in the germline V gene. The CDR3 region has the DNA TGTGCCAGCAGCGTATATAGCGGGGGTGTGAACACCGGGGAGCTGTTTTTT. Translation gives CASSVYSGGVNTGELFF.

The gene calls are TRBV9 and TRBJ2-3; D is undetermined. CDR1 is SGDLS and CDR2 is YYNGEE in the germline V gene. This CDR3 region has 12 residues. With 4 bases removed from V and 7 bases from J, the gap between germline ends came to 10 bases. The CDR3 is CASSLDSNTQYF. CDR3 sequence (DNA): TGTGCCAGCAGCCTCGACTCAAATACGCAGTATTTT.

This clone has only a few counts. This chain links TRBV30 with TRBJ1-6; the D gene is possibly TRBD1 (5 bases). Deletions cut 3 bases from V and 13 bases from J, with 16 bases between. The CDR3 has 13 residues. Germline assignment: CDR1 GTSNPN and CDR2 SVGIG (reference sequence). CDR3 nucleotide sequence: TGTGCCTGGAGCGTGGGGGAGGGGATGCCCCTCCACTTT. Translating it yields CAWSVGEGMPLHF.

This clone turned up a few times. As DNA, the CDR3 is TGTGCCAGCAGCAAAGTAGAGGGGAAGAATGATTCACCCCTCCACTTT. Protein product: CASSKVEGKNDSPLHF. The chain links TRBV21-1 to TRBJ1-6. TRBV21-1 is listed as a pseudogene. CDR3 length: 16 residues.

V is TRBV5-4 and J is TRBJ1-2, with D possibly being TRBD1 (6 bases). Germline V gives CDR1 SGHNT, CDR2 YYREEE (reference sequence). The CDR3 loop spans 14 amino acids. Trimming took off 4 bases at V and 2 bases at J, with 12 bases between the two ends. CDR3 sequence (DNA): TGTGCCAGCAGCCCCGGGGGGGCCAACTATGGCTACACCTTC. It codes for CASSPGGANYGYTF.

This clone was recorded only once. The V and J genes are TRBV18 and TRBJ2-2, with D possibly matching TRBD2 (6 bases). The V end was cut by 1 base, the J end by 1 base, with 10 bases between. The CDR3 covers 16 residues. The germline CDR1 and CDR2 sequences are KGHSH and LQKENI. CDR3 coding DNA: TGTGCCAGCTCACCACGACCCGGGGGGAACACCGGGGAGCTGTTTTTT. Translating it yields CASSPRPGGNTGELFF.

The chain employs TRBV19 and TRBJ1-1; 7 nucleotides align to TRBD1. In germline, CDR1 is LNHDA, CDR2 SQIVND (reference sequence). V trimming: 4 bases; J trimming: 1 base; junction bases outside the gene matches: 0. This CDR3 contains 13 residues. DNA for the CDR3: TGTGCCAGTAGTAACAGGGGGAACACTGAAGCTTTCTTT. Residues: CASSNRGNTEAFF.

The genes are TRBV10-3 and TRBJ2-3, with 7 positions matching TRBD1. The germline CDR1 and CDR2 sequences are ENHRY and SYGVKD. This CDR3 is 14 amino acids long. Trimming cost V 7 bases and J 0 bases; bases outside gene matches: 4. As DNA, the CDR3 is TGTGCCATCAAGGGGGCATTTAGCACAGATACGCAGTATTTT. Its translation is CAIKGAFSTDTQYF.

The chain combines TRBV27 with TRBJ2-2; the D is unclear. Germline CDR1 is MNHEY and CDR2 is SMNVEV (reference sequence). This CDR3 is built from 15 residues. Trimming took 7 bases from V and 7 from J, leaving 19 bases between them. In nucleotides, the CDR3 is TGTGCCAGCACCGCAAAGGGAAGTGGGAACGGGGAGCTGTTTTTT. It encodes CASTAKGSGNGELFF.

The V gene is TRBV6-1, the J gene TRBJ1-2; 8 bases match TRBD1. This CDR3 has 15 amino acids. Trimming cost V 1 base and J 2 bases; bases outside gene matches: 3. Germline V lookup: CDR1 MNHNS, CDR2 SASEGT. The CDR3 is CASSEDGTGNYGYTF. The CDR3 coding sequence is TGTGCCAGCAGTGAAGATGGGACAGGCAACTATGGCTACACCTTC.

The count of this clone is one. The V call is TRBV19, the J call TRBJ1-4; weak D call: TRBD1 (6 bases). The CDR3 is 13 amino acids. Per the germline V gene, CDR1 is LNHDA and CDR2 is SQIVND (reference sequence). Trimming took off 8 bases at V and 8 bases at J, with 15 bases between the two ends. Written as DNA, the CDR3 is TGTGCCAGTGTGACAAGGGGGGGGGAAAAACTGTTTTTT. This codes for CASVTRGGEKLFF.

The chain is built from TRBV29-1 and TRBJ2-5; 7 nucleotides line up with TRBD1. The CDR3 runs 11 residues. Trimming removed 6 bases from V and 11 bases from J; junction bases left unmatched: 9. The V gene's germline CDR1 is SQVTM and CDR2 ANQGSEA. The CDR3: CSVGPQGPQYF. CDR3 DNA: TGCAGCGTCGGCCCACAGGGGCCTCAGTACTTC.

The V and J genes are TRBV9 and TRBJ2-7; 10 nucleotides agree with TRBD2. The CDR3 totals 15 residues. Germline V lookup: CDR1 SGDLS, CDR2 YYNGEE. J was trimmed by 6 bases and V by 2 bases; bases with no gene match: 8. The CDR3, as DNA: TGTGCCAGCAGCGTCGAGATGACTAGCGGGCGCGAGCAGTACTTC. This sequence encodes CASSVEMTSGREQYF. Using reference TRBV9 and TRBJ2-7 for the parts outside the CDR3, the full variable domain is DSGVTQTPKHLITATGQRVTLRCSPRSGDLSVYWYQQSLDQGLQFLIQYYNGEERAKGNILERFSAQQFPDLHSELNLSSLELGDSALYFCASSVEMTSGREQYFGPGTRLTVT.

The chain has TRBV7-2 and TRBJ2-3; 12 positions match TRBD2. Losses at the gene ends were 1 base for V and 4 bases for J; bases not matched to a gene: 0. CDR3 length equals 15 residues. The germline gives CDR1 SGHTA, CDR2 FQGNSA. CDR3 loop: CASSLGTSGADTQYF. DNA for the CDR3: TGTGCCAGCAGCTTAGGGACTAGCGGGGCAGATACGCAGTATTTT.

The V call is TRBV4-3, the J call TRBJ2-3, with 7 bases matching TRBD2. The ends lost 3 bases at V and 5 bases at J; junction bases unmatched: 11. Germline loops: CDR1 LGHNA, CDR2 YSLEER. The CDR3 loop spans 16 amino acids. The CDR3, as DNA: TGCGCCAGCAGCCACAAGGGAGGTCGGGGGGAAGATACGCAGTATTTT. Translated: CASSHKGGRGEDTQYF.

CDR3 nucleotides: TGTGCCTGGCAGGGGGCCGGTGGCTACACCTTC. This sequence encodes CAWQGAGGYTF. The V gene is TRBV30, the J gene TRBJ1-2, with 8 bases that match TRBD1. The V and J ends lost 5 bases and 7 bases, in that order; junction bases with no gene match: 3. CDR1 is GTSNPN and CDR2 is SVGIG in the germline V gene (reference sequence). The CDR3 runs to 11 residues.

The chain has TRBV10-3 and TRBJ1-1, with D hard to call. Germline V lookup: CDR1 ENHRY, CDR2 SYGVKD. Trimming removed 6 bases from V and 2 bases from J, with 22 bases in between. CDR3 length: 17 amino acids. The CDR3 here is CAIREYRRETPNTEAFF. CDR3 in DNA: TGTGCCATCAGAGAATACCGACGGGAGACGCCAAACACTGAAGCTTTCTTT.

CDR3 DNA sequence: TGTGCCTGGAGTGGGAGAATTAGTTTAGTCGATTCACCCCTCCACTTT. Protein sequence: CAWSGRISLVDSPLHF. This sequence joins TRBV30 and TRBJ1-6; D is unresolved. The V gene lost 1 base and the J gene lost 8 bases, with 18 bases spanning the gap. The CDR3 is made up of 16 amino acids. Germline CDR1 reads GTSNPN; CDR2 reads SVGIG (reference sequence).

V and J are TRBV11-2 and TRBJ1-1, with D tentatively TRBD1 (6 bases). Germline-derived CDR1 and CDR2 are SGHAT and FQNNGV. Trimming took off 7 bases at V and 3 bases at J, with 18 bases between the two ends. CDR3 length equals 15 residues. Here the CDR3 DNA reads TGTGCCAGCAAGTCGCGTGGGGGGGCCTACACTGAAGCTTTCTTT. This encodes CASKSRGGAYTEAFF.

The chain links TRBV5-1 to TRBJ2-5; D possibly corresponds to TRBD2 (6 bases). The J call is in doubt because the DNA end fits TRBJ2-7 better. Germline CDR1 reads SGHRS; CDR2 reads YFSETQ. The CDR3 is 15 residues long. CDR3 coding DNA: TGCGCCAGCAGCTTGGGGTGGGACTTCGGGTACGAGCAGTACTTC. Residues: CASSLGWDFGYEQYF.

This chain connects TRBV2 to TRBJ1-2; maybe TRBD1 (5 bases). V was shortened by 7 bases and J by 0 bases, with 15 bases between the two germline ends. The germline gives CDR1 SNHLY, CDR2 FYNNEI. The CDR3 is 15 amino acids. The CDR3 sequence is CASTTLRGANYGYTF. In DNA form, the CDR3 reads TGTGCCAGCACCACCCTGAGGGGAGCTAACTATGGCTACACCTTC. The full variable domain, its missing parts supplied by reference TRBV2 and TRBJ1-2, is EPEVTQTPSHQVTQMGQEVILRCVPISNHLYFYWYRQILGQKVEFLVSFYNNEISEKSEIFDDQFSVERPDGSNFTLKIRSTKLEDSAMYFCASTTLRGANYGYTFGSGTRLTVV.

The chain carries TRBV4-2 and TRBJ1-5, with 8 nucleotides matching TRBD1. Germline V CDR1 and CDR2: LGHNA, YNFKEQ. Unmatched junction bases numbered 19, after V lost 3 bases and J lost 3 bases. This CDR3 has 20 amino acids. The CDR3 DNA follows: TGTGCCAGCAGCCATGTCGAACCCCGGTTGGGACAGGTTTTCAATCAGCCCCAGCATTTT. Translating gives CASSHVEPRLGQVFNQPQHF.

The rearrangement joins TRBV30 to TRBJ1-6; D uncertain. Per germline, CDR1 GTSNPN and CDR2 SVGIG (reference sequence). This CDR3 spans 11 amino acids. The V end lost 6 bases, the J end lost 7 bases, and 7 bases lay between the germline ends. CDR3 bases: TGTGCCTGCACATGGAATTCACCCCTCCACTTT. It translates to CACTWNSPLHF.

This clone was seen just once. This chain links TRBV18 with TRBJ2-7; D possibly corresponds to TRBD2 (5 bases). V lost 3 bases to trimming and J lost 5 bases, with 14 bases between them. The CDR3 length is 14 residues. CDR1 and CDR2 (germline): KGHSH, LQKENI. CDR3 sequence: CASSPPHDGNEQYF. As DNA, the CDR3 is TGTGCCAGCTCACCCCCACACGACGGGAACGAGCAGTACTTC.

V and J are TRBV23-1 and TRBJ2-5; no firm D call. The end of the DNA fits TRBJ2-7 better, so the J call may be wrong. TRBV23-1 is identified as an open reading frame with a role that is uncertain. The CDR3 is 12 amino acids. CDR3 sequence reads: CAGRGRTYEQYF. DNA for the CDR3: TGCGCCGGACGTGGGCGGACCTACGAGCAGTACTTC.

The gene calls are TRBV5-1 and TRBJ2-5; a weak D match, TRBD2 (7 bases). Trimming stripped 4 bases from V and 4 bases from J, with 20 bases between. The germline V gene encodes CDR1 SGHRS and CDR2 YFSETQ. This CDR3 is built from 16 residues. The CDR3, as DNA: TGCGCCAGCAGCCTCCAGACGGCGGGGGCCGGAGAGACCCAGTACTTC. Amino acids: CASSLQTAGAGETQYF. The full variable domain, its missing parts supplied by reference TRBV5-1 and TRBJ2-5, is KAGVTQTPRYLIKTRGQQVTLSCSPISGHRSVSWYQQTPGQGLQFLFEYFSETQRNKGNFPGRFSGRQFSNSRSEMNVSTLELGDSALYLCASSLQTAGAGETQYFGPGTRLLVL.